This T cell receptor (beta chain) was captured by sequencing in a study of cytomegalovirus exposure and HLA in healthy donors. Germline CDR1 reads SGDLS; CDR2 reads YYNGEE. The CDR3 has 14 amino acids. V lost 3 bases and J lost 4; bases outside the gene matches: 3. 13 Jbeta primers and 60 Vbeta primers were used for the PCR. Sequencing was performed with immunoSEQ multiplex PCR; in TCRdb, only in-frame clones are kept and a portion is missing. The repertoire holds tens of thousands of clones, with 65% to 90% as singletons. Source material: PBMCs. The receptor was isolated from a human donor in good health. The chain recombines TRBV9 with TRBJ2-5, with TRBD1 identical over 10 bases. The CDR3 protein is CASSGQGAGETQYF. The CDR3 DNA reads as TGTGCCAGCAGCGGACAGGGGGCTGGAGAGACCCAGTACTTC.